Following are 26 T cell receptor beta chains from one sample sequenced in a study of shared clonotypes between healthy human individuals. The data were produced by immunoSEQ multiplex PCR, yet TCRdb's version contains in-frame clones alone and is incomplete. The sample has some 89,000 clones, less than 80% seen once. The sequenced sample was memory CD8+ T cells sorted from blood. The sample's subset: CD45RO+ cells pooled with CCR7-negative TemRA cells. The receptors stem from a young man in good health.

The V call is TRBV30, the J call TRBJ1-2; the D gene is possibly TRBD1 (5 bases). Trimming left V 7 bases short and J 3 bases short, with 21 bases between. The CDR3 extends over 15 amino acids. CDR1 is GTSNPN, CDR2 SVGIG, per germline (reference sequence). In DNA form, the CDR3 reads TGTGCCTCCCATACCCTCGGGATAGGGGACTATGGCTACACCTTC. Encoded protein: CASHTLGIGDYGYTF.

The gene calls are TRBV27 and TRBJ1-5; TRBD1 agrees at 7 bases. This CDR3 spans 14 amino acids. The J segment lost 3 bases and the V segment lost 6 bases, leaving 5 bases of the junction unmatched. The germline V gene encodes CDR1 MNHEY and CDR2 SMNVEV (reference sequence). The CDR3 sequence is CASSPTGNNQPQHF. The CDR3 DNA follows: TGTGCCAGCAGCCCGACAGGGAACAATCAGCCCCAGCATTTT.

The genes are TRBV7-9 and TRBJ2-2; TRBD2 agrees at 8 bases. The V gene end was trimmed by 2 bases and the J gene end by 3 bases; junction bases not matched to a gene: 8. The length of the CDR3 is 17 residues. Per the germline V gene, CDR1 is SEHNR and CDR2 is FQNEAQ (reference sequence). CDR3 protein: CASSLPLAGRYTGELFF. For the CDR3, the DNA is TGTGCCAGCAGCTTACCATTAGCGGGACGGTACACCGGGGAGCTGTTTTTT.

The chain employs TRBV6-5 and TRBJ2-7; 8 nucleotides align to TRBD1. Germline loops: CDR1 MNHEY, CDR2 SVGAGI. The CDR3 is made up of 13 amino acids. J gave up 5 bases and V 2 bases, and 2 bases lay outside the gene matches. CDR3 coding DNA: TGTGCCAGCAGTTACGGGACAGGTGACGAGCAGTACTTC. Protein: CASSYGTGDEQYF.

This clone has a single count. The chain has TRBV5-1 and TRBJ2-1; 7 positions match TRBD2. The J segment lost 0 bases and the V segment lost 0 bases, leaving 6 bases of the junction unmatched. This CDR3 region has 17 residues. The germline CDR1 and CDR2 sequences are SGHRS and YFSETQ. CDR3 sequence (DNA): TGCGCCAGCAGCTTGGAAGGCGGGAGCAGCTCCTACAATGAGCAGTTCTTC. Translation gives CASSLEGGSSSYNEQFF.

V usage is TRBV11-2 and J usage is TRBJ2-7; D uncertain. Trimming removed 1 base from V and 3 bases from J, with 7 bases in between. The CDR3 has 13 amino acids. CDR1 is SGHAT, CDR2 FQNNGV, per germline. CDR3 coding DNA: TGTGCCAGCAGCTTAGTAAATCTCTACGAGCAGTACTTC. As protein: CASSLVNLYEQYF.

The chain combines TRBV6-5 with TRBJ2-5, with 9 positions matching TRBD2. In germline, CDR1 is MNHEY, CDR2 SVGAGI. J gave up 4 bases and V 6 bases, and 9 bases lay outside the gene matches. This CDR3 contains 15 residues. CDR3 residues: CASSSFGGRGETQYF. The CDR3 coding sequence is TGTGCCAGCAGCTCCTTTGGCGGGAGGGGAGAGACCCAGTACTTC.

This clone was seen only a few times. The CDR3 loop is CASSEYRTDTQYF. CDR3 nucleotides: TGTGCCAGCAGTGAATATCGGACAGATACGCAGTATTTT. The V and J genes are TRBV25-1 and TRBJ2-3; D is unclear. Germline lookup yields CDR1 MGHDK and CDR2 SYGVNS. Trimming took off 0 bases at V and 3 bases at J, with 4 bases between the two ends. This CDR3 spans 13 amino acids.

The CDR3 DNA is TGTGCCAGCAGTTACTCAGGGAGGAGTGGCTACACCTTC. Its protein product is CASSYSGRSGYTF. The chain has TRBV6-5 and TRBJ1-2, with no clear D. There are 13 residues in the CDR3. Between the trimmed V and J ends, which lost 0 bases and 7 bases, there was a span of 9 bases. Germline lookup yields CDR1 MNHEY and CDR2 SVGAGI.

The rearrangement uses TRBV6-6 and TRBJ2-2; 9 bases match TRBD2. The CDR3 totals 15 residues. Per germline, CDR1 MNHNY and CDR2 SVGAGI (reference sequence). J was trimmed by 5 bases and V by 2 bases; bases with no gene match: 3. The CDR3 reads CASSYLAGYTGELFF. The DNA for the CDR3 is TGTGCCAGCAGTTACCTAGCGGGATATACCGGGGAGCTGTTTTTT.

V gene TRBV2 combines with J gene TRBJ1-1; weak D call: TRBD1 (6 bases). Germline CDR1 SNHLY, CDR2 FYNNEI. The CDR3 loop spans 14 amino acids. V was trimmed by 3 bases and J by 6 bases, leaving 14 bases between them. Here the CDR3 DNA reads TGTGCCAGCAGTGACCGGGACATCGCTCCTGAAGCTTTCTTT. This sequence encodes CASSDRDIAPEAFF.

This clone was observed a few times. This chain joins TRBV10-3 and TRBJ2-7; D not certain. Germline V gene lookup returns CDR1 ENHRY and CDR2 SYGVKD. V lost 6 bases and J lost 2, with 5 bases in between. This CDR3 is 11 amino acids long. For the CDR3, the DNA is TGTGCCATCAGCGAGACCTACGAGCAGTACTTC. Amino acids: CAISETYEQYF.

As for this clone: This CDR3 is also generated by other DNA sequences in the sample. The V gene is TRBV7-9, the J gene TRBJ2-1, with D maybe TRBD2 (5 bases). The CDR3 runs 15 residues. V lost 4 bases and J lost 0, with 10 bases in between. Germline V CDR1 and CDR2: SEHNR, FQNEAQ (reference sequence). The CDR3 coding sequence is TGTGCCAGCAGCTCCACTAGGAGCTCCTACAATGAGCAGTTCTTC. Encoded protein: CASSSTRSSYNEQFF.

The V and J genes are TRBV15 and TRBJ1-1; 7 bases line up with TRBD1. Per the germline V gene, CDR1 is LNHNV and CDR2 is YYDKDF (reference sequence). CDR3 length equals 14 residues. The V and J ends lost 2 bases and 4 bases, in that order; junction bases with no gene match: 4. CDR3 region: CATSRYRGGTEAFF. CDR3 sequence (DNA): TGTGCCACCAGCAGATACAGGGGTGGCACTGAAGCTTTCTTT.

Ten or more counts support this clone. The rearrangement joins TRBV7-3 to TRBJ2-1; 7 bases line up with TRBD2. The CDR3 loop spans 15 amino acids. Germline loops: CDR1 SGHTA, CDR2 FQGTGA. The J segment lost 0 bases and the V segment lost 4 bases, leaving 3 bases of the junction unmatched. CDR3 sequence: CASSWRGSSYNEQFF. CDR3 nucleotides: TGTGCCAGCAGCTGGCGGGGGAGCTCCTACAATGAGCAGTTCTTC. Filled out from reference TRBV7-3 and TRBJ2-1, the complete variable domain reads GAGVSQTPSNKVTEKGKYVELRCDPISGHTALYWYRQSLGQGPEFLIYFQGTGAADDSGLPNDRFFAVRPEGSVSTLKIQRTERGDSAVYLCASSWRGSSYNEQFFGPGTRLTVL.

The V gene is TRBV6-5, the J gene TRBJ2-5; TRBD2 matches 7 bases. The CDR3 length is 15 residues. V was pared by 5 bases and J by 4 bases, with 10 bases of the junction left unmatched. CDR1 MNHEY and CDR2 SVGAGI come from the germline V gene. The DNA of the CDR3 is TGTGCCAGCAGTAATAACCGGGACTACGGAGAGACCCAGTACTTC. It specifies CASSNNRDYGETQYF.

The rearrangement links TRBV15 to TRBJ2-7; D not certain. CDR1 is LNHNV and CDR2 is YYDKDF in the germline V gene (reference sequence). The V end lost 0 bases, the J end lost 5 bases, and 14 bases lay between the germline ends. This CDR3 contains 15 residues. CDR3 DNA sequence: TGTGCCACCAGCAGAGATCCGAACGGCGAGGACGAGCAGTACTTC. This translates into CATSRDPNGEDEQYF.

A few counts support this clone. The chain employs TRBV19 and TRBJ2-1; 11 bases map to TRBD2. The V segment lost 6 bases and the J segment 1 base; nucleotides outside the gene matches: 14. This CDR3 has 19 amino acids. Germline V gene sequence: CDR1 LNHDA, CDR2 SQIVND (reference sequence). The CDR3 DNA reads TGTGCCAGTAGGAACTCTCTAGCGGGAGGTCTAGGGTCCTACAATGAGCAGTTCTTC. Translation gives CASRNSLAGGLGSYNEQFF.

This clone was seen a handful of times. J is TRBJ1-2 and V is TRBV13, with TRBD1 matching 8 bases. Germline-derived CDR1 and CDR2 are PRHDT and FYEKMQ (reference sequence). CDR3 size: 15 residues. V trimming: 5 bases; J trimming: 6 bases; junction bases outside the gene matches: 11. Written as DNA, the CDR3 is TGTGCCAGCAGCGGACTGACAGGGGTACTGGATGGCTACACCTTC. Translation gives CASSGLTGVLDGYTF.

As DNA, the CDR3 is TGTGCCAGCAGTTCCGGGACTAGCGGGGTCTCTGGGGCCAACGTCCTGACTTTC. Translating it yields CASSSGTSGVSGANVLTF. This chain joins TRBV5-4 and TRBJ2-6, with TRBD2 matching over 13 bases. V shed 5 bases, J shed 0 bases, and the junction held 5 bases outside the gene matches. The CDR3 runs to 18 residues. The V gene's germline CDR1 is SGHNT and CDR2 YYREEE (reference sequence).

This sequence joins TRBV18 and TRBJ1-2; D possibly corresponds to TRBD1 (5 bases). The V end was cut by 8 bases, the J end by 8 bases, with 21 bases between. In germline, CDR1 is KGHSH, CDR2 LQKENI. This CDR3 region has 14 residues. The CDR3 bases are TGTGCCAGCAGTGTGGCGCCCGGGGGTCCCGGCTACACCTTC. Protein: CASSVAPGGPGYTF.

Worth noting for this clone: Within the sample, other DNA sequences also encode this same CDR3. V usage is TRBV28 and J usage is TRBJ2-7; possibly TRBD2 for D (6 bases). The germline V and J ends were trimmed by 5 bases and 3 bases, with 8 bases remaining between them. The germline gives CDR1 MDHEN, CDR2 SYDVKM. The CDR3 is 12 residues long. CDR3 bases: TGTGCCAGCAGTACGGGAGACTACGAGCAGTACTTC. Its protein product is CASSTGDYEQYF.

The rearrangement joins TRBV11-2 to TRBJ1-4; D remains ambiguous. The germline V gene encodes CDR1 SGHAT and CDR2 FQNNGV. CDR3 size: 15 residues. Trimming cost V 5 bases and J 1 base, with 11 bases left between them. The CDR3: CASSRLPGTNEKLFF. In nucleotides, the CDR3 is TGTGCCAGCAGCCGCCTCCCGGGAACTAATGAAAAACTGTTTTTT.

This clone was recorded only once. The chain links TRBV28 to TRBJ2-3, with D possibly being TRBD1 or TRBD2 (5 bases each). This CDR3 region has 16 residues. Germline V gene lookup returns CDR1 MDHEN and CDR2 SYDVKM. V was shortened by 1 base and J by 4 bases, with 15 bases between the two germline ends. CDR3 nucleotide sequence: TGTGCCAGCAGTTTATTTGGGCAGGGAGAATCAGATACGCAGTATTTT. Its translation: CASSLFGQGESDTQYF.

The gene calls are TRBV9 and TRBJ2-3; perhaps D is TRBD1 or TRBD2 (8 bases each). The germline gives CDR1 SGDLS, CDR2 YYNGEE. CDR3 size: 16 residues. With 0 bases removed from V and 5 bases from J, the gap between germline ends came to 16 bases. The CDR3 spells CASSVVDSGTGDTQYF. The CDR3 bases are TGTGCCAGCAGCGTAGTGGATAGCGGGACAGGAGATACGCAGTATTTT.

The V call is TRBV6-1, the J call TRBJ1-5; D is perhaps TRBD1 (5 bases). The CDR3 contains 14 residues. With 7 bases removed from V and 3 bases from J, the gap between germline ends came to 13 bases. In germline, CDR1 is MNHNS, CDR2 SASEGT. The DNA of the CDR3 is TGTGCCAGCATGGCGCAGGGCTACAATCAGCCCCAGCATTTT. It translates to CASMAQGYNQPQHF.